The source of this T cell receptor beta chain is a study of regulatory T cells in long-lasting Graves disease. Noted time point: newly diagnosed GD, antithyroid drugs for less than 3 months. The TCR library was made from RNA extracted from PBMCs. This clonotype was recorded many times. The authors built TCR beta libraries using iRepertoire HTBI primers and Arm-PCR of CDR3 regions. TCRdb passed the multiplex PCR reads through MiXCR, listing each CDR3 protein once. The table has 450,000 to 650,000 distinct CDR3 sequences, roughly 15% seen once. The same sample was also used in a study of T cells in Graves' hyperthyroidism and ophthalmopathy.

The source was peripheral blood mononuclear cells (PBMCs), collected at new diagnosis, from a patient treated with antithyroid drugs. The clonotype was recovered from a woman aged 35-60 years with Graves disease.

The chain's CDR3 is CASSSTGGAEAFF. The DNA of the CDR3 is TGTGCCAGCAGTTCAACAGGGGGCGCGGAAGCTTTCTTT. This rearrangement joins TRBV6-9 to TRBJ1-1, with 9 nucleotides matching TRBD1. The CDR3 length is 13 residues. The V gene end was trimmed by 4 bases and the J gene end by 8 bases; junction bases not matched to a gene: 5. CDR1 and CDR2 (germline): MNHGY, SVAAGI.